The T cell receptor beta chain described here comes from a study of T cell changes during pregnancy in multiple sclerosis. Germline V gene lookup returns CDR1 SEHNR and CDR2 FQNEAQ (reference sequence). The CDR3 consists of 16 residues. The trim removed 5 bases at V and 6 bases at J, leaving 9 bases unmatched. Data came from immunoSEQ multiplex PCR; TCRdb stores just in-frame clones and leaves some out. The sample shows 80,000 or so clones, about 91% of them seen only once. The origin of this receptor is a female donor with multiple sclerosis, enrolled in a pregnancy study. Sequences were derived from peripheral blood, sampled before pregnancy. The rearrangement joins TRBV7-9 to TRBJ2-3; TRBD2 agrees at 12 bases. The DNA for the CDR3 is TGTGCCAGCAGCATAACTAGCGGGAGGAGATATGATACGCAGTATTTT. Protein product: CASSITSGRRYDTQYF.